Each of the 30 T cell receptor beta chains below was sequenced from the same sample in a study of blood T cell repertoires in COVID-19. Assay used: immunoSEQ multiplex PCR; TCRdb lists only in-frame clones, some missing. The top ten hold approximately 4.8% of the sample, which has approximately 200,000 clones, 75% to 90% seen once. The sequenced sample was PBMCs or T cells enriched from blood (not recorded which). The receptors here all came from a woman in her twenties or thirties who had been exposed to COVID-19.

The rearrangement links TRBV5-1 to TRBJ1-2, with TRBD1 matching over 7 bases. CDR1 and CDR2 (germline): SGHRS, YFSETQ. V gave up 4 bases and J gave up 6 bases; unmatched junction bases: 9. The length of the CDR3 is 14 residues. Written as DNA, the CDR3 is TGCGCCAGCAGCATAGAGGGACAGTGGAATGGCTACACCTTC. As protein: CASSIEGQWNGYTF.

CDR3 sequence reads: CSASPASNTGELFF. In DNA, the CDR3 is TGCAGTGCTAGTCCAGCGTCGAACACCGGGGAGCTGTTTTTT. This chain links TRBV20-1 with TRBJ2-2; D is undetermined. The CDR3 has 14 residues. Per the germline V gene, CDR1 is DFQATT and CDR2 is SNEGSKA (reference sequence). Between the trimmed V and J ends, which lost 3 bases and 0 bases, there was a span of 8 bases.

The chain has TRBV5-1 and TRBJ1-2; no firm D call. The CDR3 extends over 14 amino acids. Trimming left V 0 bases short and J 3 bases short, with 9 bases between. Germline CDR1 reads SGHRS; CDR2 reads YFSETQ. The CDR3: CASSLVIGDYGYTF. The CDR3 DNA sequence: TGCGCCAGCAGCTTGGTTATCGGAGACTATGGCTACACCTTC.

This clone has just a few counts. This chain connects TRBV5-1 to TRBJ2-4; D is possibly TRBD1 (5 bases). Trimming left V 0 bases short and J 0 bases short, with 19 bases between. Germline-derived CDR1 and CDR2 are SGHRS and YFSETQ. There are 19 residues in the CDR3. CDR3 loop: CASSLDSGNPLLAKNIQYF. CDR3 bases: TGCGCCAGCAGCTTGGACTCAGGGAATCCGTTACTAGCCAAAAACATTCAGTACTTC.

This chain uses TRBV3-1 (or the pseudogene TRBV3-2) with TRBJ2-1; 8 positions match TRBD1. CDR1 and CDR2 (germline): LGHDT, YNNKEL (reference sequence). This CDR3 region has 15 residues. The V gene end was trimmed by 1 base and the J gene end by 5 bases; junction bases not matched to a gene: 4. Here the CDR3 DNA reads TGTGCCAGCAGCCAAGCAGGGGGCAACAACAATGAGCAGTTCTTC. As protein: CASSQAGGNNNEQFF.

The V call is TRBV7-8, the J call TRBJ1-5; no reliable D call. Trimming left V 4 bases short and J 0 bases short, with 19 bases between. This CDR3 is 18 amino acids long. The germline CDR1 and CDR2 sequences are SGHVS and FQNEAQ. The CDR3 DNA is TGTGCCAGCAGCTCATCCCCAACCGGGATTTATAGCAATCAGCCCCAGCATTTT. It yields the protein CASSSSPTGIYSNQPQHF.

This clone was observed a handful of times. The chain has TRBV7-3 and TRBJ2-7, with D possibly matching TRBD1 (6 bases). Germline CDR1 SGHTA, CDR2 FQGTGA. V lost 1 base to trimming and J lost 2 bases, with 12 bases between them. CDR3 length: 15 amino acids. CDR3 coding DNA: TGTGCCAGCAGCTTAATGGGGGACATAGCCTACGAGCAGTACTTC. Translation: CASSLMGDIAYEQYF.

The chain links TRBV3-1 (or the pseudogene TRBV3-2) to TRBJ2-3; 11 bases are a match to TRBD2. CDR1 and CDR2 from the germline V gene are LGHDT and YNNKEL (reference sequence). V trimming: 4 bases; J trimming: 13 bases; junction bases outside the gene matches: 13. CDR3 length: 15 amino acids. This CDR3 is CASSPGLAGGGQEYF. The CDR3 bases are TGTGCCAGCAGCCCCGGGCTAGCGGGGGGCGGGCAAGAGTATTTT.

The chain employs TRBV19 and TRBJ2-1; D ambiguous. The CDR3 loop spans 13 amino acids. The V gene lost 4 bases and the J gene lost 0 bases, with 4 bases spanning the gap. The germline V gene encodes CDR1 LNHDA and CDR2 SQIVND (reference sequence). The CDR3 spells CASSKSSYNEQFF. The CDR3 DNA reads as TGTGCCAGTAGTAAGAGCTCCTACAATGAGCAGTTCTTC.

The J gene is TRBJ2-3, the V gene TRBV9; D is perhaps TRBD1 (5 bases). Germline V lookup: CDR1 SGDLS, CDR2 YYNGEE. With 0 bases removed from V and 1 base from J, the gap between germline ends came to 6 bases. The CDR3 is 14 amino acids. CDR3 sequence: CASSVEGGTDTQYF. The CDR3 region has the DNA TGTGCCAGCAGCGTAGAAGGGGGCACAGATACGCAGTATTTT.

Here the CDR3 DNA reads TGTGCCACGGCCGGGACAGGGGGGGCCCGGGAAAAACTGTTTTTT. It translates to CATAGTGGAREKLFF. This sequence joins TRBV10-3 and TRBJ1-4, with 11 bases matching TRBD1. The ends lost 10 bases at V and 8 bases at J; junction bases unmatched: 12. The CDR3 is made up of 15 amino acids. Germline values: CDR1 ENHRY, CDR2 SYGVKD.

The V call is TRBV6-5, the J call TRBJ2-7, with 7 positions matching TRBD1. The J segment lost 6 bases and the V segment lost 5 bases, leaving 7 bases of the junction unmatched. Germline V gene data show CDR1 as MNHEY and CDR2 as SVGAGI. The CDR3 has 13 amino acids. The CDR3 spells CASSLQQGREQYF. The DNA for the CDR3 is TGTGCCAGCAGTCTGCAACAGGGGCGCGAGCAGTACTTC.

The sample holds a few counts of this clone. The genes are TRBV6-5 and TRBJ2-7, with TRBD1 matching over 7 bases. V trimming: 6 bases; J trimming: 2 bases; junction bases outside the gene matches: 4. In germline, CDR1 is MNHEY, CDR2 SVGAGI. The CDR3 spans 13 residues. CDR3 sequence reads: CASSRTGPYEQYF. The DNA of the CDR3 is TGTGCCAGCAGCCGGACAGGTCCCTACGAGCAGTACTTC.

The gene calls are TRBV27 and TRBJ1-5; the D gene is possibly TRBD1 (6 bases). In germline, CDR1 is MNHEY, CDR2 SMNVEV (reference sequence). The CDR3 runs 17 residues. With 6 bases removed from V and 2 bases from J, the gap between germline ends came to 20 bases. CDR3 nucleotides: TGTGCCAGCAGGCTACAGGGAAGAGGGATTCGCAATCAGCCCCAGCATTTT. Translation: CASRLQGRGIRNQPQHF.

The chain has TRBV5-4 and TRBJ2-1; 9 bases are shared with TRBD1. The CDR3 has 15 residues. J lost 8 bases, V lost 2 bases, and 8 bases had no gene match. In germline, CDR1 is SGHNT, CDR2 YYREEE (reference sequence). The CDR3 DNA sequence: TGTGCCAGCAGCTTCAGGACAGGGGCAGAGCATGAGCAGTTCTTC. Its protein product is CASSFRTGAEHEQFF.

The chain has TRBV6-6 and TRBJ2-5; a weak D match, TRBD2 (5 bases). This CDR3 has 12 amino acids. Germline CDR1 MNHNY, CDR2 SVGAGI (reference sequence). Trimming pared 8 bases from V and 5 bases from J, leaving 12 bases between. CDR3 DNA: TGTGCCAGCGAGGGAAAAGGGGAGACCCAGTACTTC. Amino acid sequence: CASEGKGETQYF.

Of note for this clone: The sample holds other DNA sequences that translate to the same CDR3. The chain joins TRBV5-1 to TRBJ1-2; D is possibly TRBD1 (5 bases). This CDR3 contains 14 residues. V lost 0 bases, J lost 5 bases, and 11 bases lay in between. Germline CDR1 and CDR2: SGHRS and YFSETQ. The CDR3 DNA reads TGCGCCAGCAGCTTGGATACAGGTTCTTATGGCTACACCTTC. It translates to CASSLDTGSYGYTF.

This chain links TRBV10-1 with TRBJ1-1; possibly TRBD1 for D (5 bases). This CDR3 contains 14 residues. V dropped 4 bases and J dropped 0 bases, with 9 bases sitting between them. Germline assignment: CDR1 WNHNN and CDR2 SYGVQD (reference sequence). CDR3 sequence (DNA): TGCGCCAGCAGTGGGACAAATATGAACACTGAAGCTTTCTTT. Translation gives CASSGTNMNTEAFF.

This chain joins TRBV2 and TRBJ1-2; TRBD1 matches at 9 bases. CDR1 is SNHLY, CDR2 FYNNEI, per germline. The CDR3 is 14 residues long. V shed 6 bases and J 7 bases; nucleotides not matched to a gene: 9. CDR3 amino acids: CASRGQGGLRGYTF. Here the CDR3 DNA reads TGTGCCAGCAGGGGACAGGGAGGCCTTCGTGGCTACACCTTC.

The chain links TRBV3-1 (or the pseudogene TRBV3-2) to TRBJ1-2, with 8 bases that match TRBD1. The J segment lost 3 bases and the V segment lost 6 bases, leaving 15 bases of the junction unmatched. Germline CDR1 and CDR2: LGHDT and YNNKEL (reference sequence). The CDR3 loop spans 17 amino acids. Here the CDR3 DNA reads TGTGCCAGCAGACCCCCAGGGGGCCAGGGGGCGGACTATGGCTACACCTTC. Translating gives CASRPPGGQGADYGYTF.

The V and J genes are TRBV5-1 and TRBJ1-1; 7 bases are a match to TRBD1. CDR1 is SGHRS and CDR2 is YFSETQ in the germline V gene. The CDR3 contains 16 residues. V lost 0 bases, J lost 1 base, and 6 bases stayed unmatched. As DNA, the CDR3 is TGCGCCAGCAGCTTGGGGGGACAGAGAGAGAACACTGAAGCTTTCTTT. Its protein product is CASSLGGQRENTEAFF.

This chain links TRBV23-1 with TRBJ1-5; tentative D call: TRBD1 (5 bases). TRBV23-1 is annotated as an ORF whose role is uncertain. CDR3 size: 16 residues. Deletions cut 6 bases from V and 0 bases from J, with 15 bases between. As DNA, the CDR3 is TGCGCCAGCAGAGACGGTCGGGGGGATAGCAATCAGCCCCAGCATTTT. Translation: CASRDGRGDSNQPQHF.

This sequence joins TRBV12-5 and TRBJ2-3, with a weak D call TRBD2 (6 bases). This CDR3 has 15 amino acids. V lost 3 bases and J 0 bases, leaving 10 bases between the germline ends. Per germline, CDR1 LGHNT and CDR2 FRNRAP. The CDR3, as DNA: TGTGCTAGTGGTTTAGGCCTAGCGAGCACAGATACGCAGTATTTT. It yields the protein CASGLGLASTDTQYF.

V gene TRBV9 combines with J gene TRBJ2-1; TRBD1 matches at 7 bases. J was trimmed by 8 bases and V by 1 base; bases with no gene match: 6. Germline CDR1 reads SGDLS; CDR2 reads YYNGEE. The CDR3 length is 14 residues. CDR3 in amino acids: CASSVTGAGDEQFF. The CDR3 region has the DNA TGTGCCAGCAGCGTAACAGGGGCCGGGGATGAGCAGTTCTTC.

The chain recombines TRBV4-1 with TRBJ1-1; no clear D gene. The ends were cut back, 0 bases at V and 5 bases at J, with 13 bases in the middle. Germline CDR1 reads MGHRA; CDR2 reads YSYEKL. This CDR3 is built from 15 residues. CDR3 DNA sequence: TGCGCCAGCAGCCAAGATGAGCGGAAAGGGACTGAAGCTTTCTTT. This encodes CASSQDERKGTEAFF.

The V call is TRBV18, the J call TRBJ2-7, with 10 bases lining up with TRBD1. The germline gives CDR1 KGHSH, CDR2 LQKENI. J was trimmed by 0 bases and V by 3 bases; bases with no gene match: 5. There are 16 residues in the CDR3. CDR3 region: CASSPTGGVSSYEQYF. For the CDR3, the DNA is TGTGCCAGCTCACCGACAGGGGGCGTTAGCTCCTACGAGCAGTACTTC. Combining the CDR3 with reference TRBV18 and TRBJ2-7 gives the whole variable domain NAGVMQNPRHLVRRRGQEARLRCSPMKGHSHVYWYRQLPEEGLKFMVYLQKENIIDESGMPKERFSAEFPKEGPSILRIQQVVRGDSAAYFCASSPTGGVSSYEQYFGPGTRLTVT.

The chain has TRBV27 and TRBJ2-2, with D unresolved. The V gene lost 1 base and the J gene lost 5 bases, with 8 bases spanning the gap. Germline V gives CDR1 MNHEY, CDR2 SMNVEV (reference sequence). CDR3 length: 14 residues. For the CDR3, the DNA is TGTGCCAGCAGTTTATTCCGACTTACCGGGGAGCTGTTTTTT. It translates to CASSLFRLTGELFF.

The chain has TRBV18 and TRBJ1-2; weak D call: TRBD1 (5 bases). V was cut by 2 bases and J by 3 bases, with 7 bases left in between. The germline CDR1 and CDR2 sequences are KGHSH and LQKENI. This CDR3 has 13 amino acids. CDR3 DNA sequence: TGTGCCAGCTCACCAGGAGGGGACTATGGCTACACCTTC. Its protein is CASSPGGDYGYTF.

This clone was seen a few times. The sample holds other DNA sequences that translate to the same CDR3. The chain has TRBV5-1 and TRBJ2-3; 8 bases map to TRBD1. This CDR3 is 15 amino acids long. Germline V gene sequence: CDR1 SGHRS, CDR2 YFSETQ. Trimming removed 0 bases from V and 4 bases from J; junction bases left unmatched: 4. Written as DNA, the CDR3 is TGCGCCAGCAGCTTGGACTGGACAGGGTCAGATACGCAGTATTTT. Protein: CASSLDWTGSDTQYF.

V and J are TRBV30 and TRBJ1-5, with D unclear. The CDR3 sequence is 16 residues long. Germline CDR1 reads GTSNPN; CDR2 reads SVGIG (reference sequence). V was shortened by 0 bases and J by 3 bases, with 15 bases between the two germline ends. DNA for the CDR3: TGTGCCTGGAGTGTACTAGGGCTAGGTAACAATCAGCCCCAGCATTTT. Protein sequence: CAWSVLGLGNNQPQHF.